This TCR beta chain emerged from a study of T cell clonotyping in hematopoietic cell transplantation. The time point here: recipient sample about 28 days before transplant, after cytoreduction. The CDR3 contains 13 residues. V was pared by 0 bases and J by 1 base, with 4 bases between. The germline V gene encodes CDR1 SGHKS and CDR2 YYEKEE (reference sequence). The data were produced by immunoSEQ multiplex PCR, yet TCRdb's version contains in-frame clones alone and is incomplete. This sample yields 800 or so clones, of which roughly half are seen a single time; more than 35% belongs to the top ten. This clone was picked up a small number of times.

This receptor was taken from a man aged 50-60 years with myelofibrosis. Some clones in this sample may be carry-over from other donors' samples. The sample here was peripheral blood mononuclear cells, taken before stem cell transplant. The V call is TRBV5-5, the J call TRBJ1-1; D gene ambiguous. The CDR3 is CASSLEGNTEAFF. CDR3 nucleotides: TGTGCCAGCAGCTTGGAAGGGAACACTGAAGCTTTCTTT.